The clone carrying this T cell receptor beta chain was seen repeatedly, ten times or more. What it binds is unknown. Germline V gene data show CDR1 as SGHAT and CDR2 as FQNNGV. With 1 base removed from V and 4 bases from J, the gap between germline ends came to 19 bases. The CDR3 sequence is 18 residues long. This specimen belongs to a study of CD8+CD57+ T cells in acquired aplastic anemia. On the study more broadly: Sorted cells (CD4+ and CD8+) yielded DNA amounts that averaged roughly 3 ug. An average of roughly 10 million reads for CD4+ cells was obtained from healthy donors.

Study findings and constraints: Patients had around 30 CD8+ CDR3 sequences in common with controls (the shared set). Patients did not significantly differ from controls in CD8+ Simpson's diversity.

For CDR3 and TCR beta VDJ profiling, genomic DNA was the template used. A single record per CDR3 protein comes from TCRdb applying MiXCR to the reads. The sample yields about 110,000 distinct CDR3 sequences, roughly 51% seen once. The chain links TRBV11-2 to TRBJ2-2, with D possibly TRBD2 on 7 matching bases. Material for sequencing was sorted CD4+, CD8+, or CD8+CD57+ T cells (not recorded which) from PBMCs. The receptor comes from a human donor in good health, serving as a control. The CDR3 region has the DNA TGTGCCAGCAGCTTAGTGGTCTCGGGGGGCGCCCCCACCGGGGAGCTGTTTTTT. It yields the protein CASSLVVSGGAPTGELFF. Variable domain in full (rest from reference TRBV11-2 and TRBJ2-2): EAGVAQSPRYKIIEKRQSVAFWCNPISGHATLYWYQQILGQGPKLLIQFQNNGVVDDSQLPKDRFSAERLKGVDSTLKIQPAKLEDSAVYLCASSLVVSGGAPTGELFFGEGSRLTVL.